A single sample gave rise to the 12 T cell receptor beta chains below, sequenced in a study of blood T cell repertoires in COVID-19. Using immunoSEQ multiplex PCR, the repertoire was profiled, and TCRdb retains in-frame clones only, with some absent. Of approximately 210,000 clones in the sample, about nine tenths were seen once. The sequencing sample was made of peripheral blood. All receptors come from a woman in her sixties or seventies with acute or convalescent COVID-19.

The chain couples TRBV11-2 to TRBJ2-3; maybe TRBD1 (6 bases). This CDR3 spans 15 amino acids. Trimming took off 0 bases at V and 2 bases at J, with 9 bases between the two ends. The germline V gene has CDR1 SGHAT and CDR2 FQNNGV. CDR3 protein: CASSLDGTLTDTQYF. The CDR3 DNA reads as TGTGCCAGCAGCTTAGACGGGACACTCACAGATACGCAGTATTTT.

In DNA, the CDR3 is TGTGCCAGCTCACCAGGGGGGGCCATCTATGGCTACACCTTC. Its protein is CASSPGGAIYGYTF. The V call is TRBV18, the J call TRBJ1-2; D may be TRBD1 (6 bases). Germline V gene data show CDR1 as KGHSH and CDR2 as LQKENI. The CDR3 contains 14 residues. With 2 bases removed from V and 4 bases from J, the gap between germline ends came to 11 bases.

This clone appeared a single time. This chain connects TRBV11-3 to TRBJ2-5, with a weak D call TRBD1 (6 bases). This CDR3 spans 13 amino acids. V was pared by 5 bases and J by 2 bases, with 9 bases between. Germline CDR1 SGHNT, CDR2 YENEEA. Written as DNA, the CDR3 is TGTGCCAGCAGCCGCGGACAGCAAGAGACCCAGTACTTC. It is translated as CASSRGQQETQYF.

The chain carries TRBV3-1 (or the pseudogene TRBV3-2) and TRBJ2-2; 11 bases fit TRBD2. V gave up 2 bases and J gave up 6 bases; unmatched junction bases: 5. Germline V gives CDR1 LGHDT, CDR2 YNNKEL (reference sequence). The CDR3 sequence is 16 residues long. In nucleotides, the CDR3 is TGTGCCAGCAGCCAACGGACTAGCGGGTCCCCCGGGGAGCTGTTTTTT. Protein: CASSQRTSGSPGELFF.

In this sample, this clone turned up once. The chain uses TRBV6-5 and TRBJ2-7; TRBD1 matches at 7 bases. Germline CDR1 MNHEY, CDR2 SVGAGI. V shed 6 bases, J shed 2 bases, and the junction held 7 bases outside the gene matches. CDR3 length: 14 residues. CDR3 protein: CASSATGTAYEQYF. The CDR3 DNA follows: TGTGCCAGCAGCGCGACAGGGACGGCCTACGAGCAGTACTTC.

V is TRBV3-1 (or the pseudogene TRBV3-2) and J is TRBJ1-5; 7 nucleotides align to TRBD1. Losses at the gene ends were 1 base for V and 8 bases for J; bases not matched to a gene: 5. This CDR3 is 14 amino acids long. Germline CDR1 LGHDT, CDR2 YNNKEL (reference sequence). The CDR3 region is CASSQGQGWEPQHF. The CDR3 DNA sequence: TGTGCCAGCAGCCAAGGACAGGGTTGGGAGCCCCAGCATTTT.

V usage is TRBV5-6 and J usage is TRBJ2-2, with 9 bases matching TRBD2. The CDR3 covers 16 residues. With V trimmed by 3 bases and J by 6 bases, 9 bases remained unmatched. Per the germline V gene, CDR1 is SGHDT and CDR2 is YYEEEE. CDR3 DNA sequence: TGTGCCAGCAGCTCATTAGCGGGAGCCAAGGCCGGGGAGCTGTTTTTT. This codes for CASSSLAGAKAGELFF.

This clone was seen once. J is TRBJ2-2 and V is TRBV4-1; a weak D match, TRBD2 (6 bases). V dropped 6 bases and J dropped 3 bases, with 20 bases sitting between them. The CDR3 extends over 17 amino acids. Germline CDR1 and CDR2: MGHRA and YSYEKL. CDR3 loop: CASSHSFRDSYTGELFF. CDR3 DNA: TGCGCCAGCAGTCACTCATTCCGGGACTCGTACACCGGGGAGCTGTTTTTT.

The chain is built from TRBV6-2 or TRBV6-3 and TRBJ1-1, with D possibly matching TRBD1 (5 bases). Trimming left V 4 bases short and J 3 bases short, with 21 bases between. The germline CDR1 and CDR2 sequences are MNHEY and SVGEGT. The CDR3 is 17 amino acids. CDR3 nucleotides: TGTGCCAGCAGTTGGGGCAGCCTAAGGCGGTCCGACACTGAAGCTTTCTTT. This codes for CASSWGSLRRSDTEAFF.

The genes are TRBV6-1 and TRBJ2-5; the match to TRBD2 covers 8 bases. Germline lookup yields CDR1 MNHNS and CDR2 SASEGT. V lost 2 bases, J lost 1 base, and 6 bases stayed unmatched. The CDR3 totals 16 residues. The CDR3 coding sequence is TGTGCCAGCAGTGAATGGAGCGGGGGATTCCAAGAGACCCAGTACTTC. This gives the protein CASSEWSGGFQETQYF.

The chain employs TRBV7-2 and TRBJ2-7; 10 bases map to TRBD2. In germline, CDR1 is SGHTA, CDR2 FQGNSA. V lost 1 base to trimming and J lost 2 bases; unmatched junction nucleotides: 5. This CDR3 has 16 residues. CDR3 protein: CASSLESTSGTYEQYF. The CDR3 DNA sequence: TGTGCCAGCAGCTTAGAAAGCACTAGCGGGACCTACGAGCAGTACTTC.

The V call is TRBV10-1, the J call TRBJ1-1; D may be TRBD1 (5 bases). Trimming pared 0 bases from V and 0 bases from J, leaving 11 bases between. The CDR3 is made up of 16 amino acids. CDR1 is WNHNN and CDR2 is SYGVQD in the germline V gene (reference sequence). The CDR3 nucleotides read TGCGCCAGCAGTGAGTCAAAGGCAGGGATGAACACTGAAGCTTTCTTT. Its protein is CASSESKAGMNTEAFF.